This entry lists 14 T cell receptor beta chains sequenced from one sample in a study of shared clonotypes between healthy human individuals. Sequencing used immunoSEQ multiplex PCR; TCRdb keeps in-frame clones, though not all of them. The data hold some 500,000 clones, with roughly 80% observed a single time. The specimen sequenced was PBMCs. Receptors were obtained from a woman aged 40 to 50 in good health. Some clones in this sample may be carry-over from other donors' samples.

The chain employs TRBV30 and TRBJ1-5; 7 bases are a match to TRBD1. Germline loops: CDR1 GTSNPN, CDR2 SVGIG (reference sequence). V was pared by 0 bases and J by 5 bases, with 4 bases of the junction left unmatched. The CDR3 length is 14 residues. CDR3 sequence: CAWSVGRGHQPQHF. The DNA for the CDR3 is TGTGCCTGGAGTGTTGGAAGGGGGCATCAGCCCCAGCATTTT.

V is TRBV19 and J is TRBJ2-7; 8 nucleotides agree with TRBD1. J was trimmed by 2 bases and V by 3 bases; bases with no gene match: 3. CDR1 is LNHDA, CDR2 SQIVND, per germline (reference sequence). The CDR3 length is 14 residues. CDR3 in DNA: TGTGCCAGTAGTATCCGGACAGGGACCTACGAGCAGTACTTC. Translation gives CASSIRTGTYEQYF.

This rearrangement joins TRBV28 to TRBJ2-7, with 8 bases aligning to TRBD2. Losses at the gene ends were 7 bases for V and 0 bases for J; bases not matched to a gene: 8. Germline CDR1 reads MDHEN; CDR2 reads SYDVKM. This CDR3 is 15 amino acids long. CDR3 region: CASTGRAGGSYEQYF. The DNA for the CDR3 is TGTGCCAGCACCGGCCGCGCGGGAGGCTCCTACGAGCAGTACTTC.

Note on this clone: At one boundary the junction diverges from the germline segment, which might be a read error. This chain joins TRBV29-1 and TRBJ1-3, with D tentatively TRBD1 (5 bases). This CDR3 has 14 residues. CDR1 is SQVTM, CDR2 ANQGSEA, per germline. DNA for the CDR3: TGCAGCGTTGCAGGGTCAGGGTCTGGAAGCACCATATATTTT. Translation gives CSVAGSGSGSTIYF.

The genes are TRBV29-1 and TRBJ1-2; D is undetermined. Germline assignment: CDR1 SQVTM and CDR2 ANQGSEA. This CDR3 has 11 residues. Deletions cut 4 bases from V and 4 bases from J, with 7 bases between. The CDR3 is CSVVAVYGYTF. The CDR3 bases are TGCAGCGTTGTCGCGGTCTATGGCTACACCTTC.

This chain connects TRBV6-1 to TRBJ1-2; D is uncertain. The V end was cut by 8 bases, the J end by 4 bases, with 17 bases between. The germline V gene has CDR1 MNHNS and CDR2 SASEGT. The CDR3 loop spans 14 amino acids. The CDR3 here is CASPSASSGYGYTF. The CDR3, as DNA: TGTGCCAGCCCATCGGCGAGTAGCGGCTATGGCTACACCTTC.

The genes are TRBV2 and TRBJ2-7; TRBD1 agrees at 11 bases. Losses at the gene ends were 6 bases for V and 4 bases for J; bases not matched to a gene: 5. Per the germline V gene, CDR1 is SNHLY and CDR2 is FYNNEI. The CDR3 consists of 14 residues. The CDR3 loop is CASRPGQGDYEQYF. The CDR3 nucleotides are TGTGCCAGCAGACCGGGACAGGGGGATTACGAGCAGTACTTC.

The chain uses TRBV30 and TRBJ2-7; 14 nucleotides agree with TRBD2. The DNA end is a closer match to TRBJ2-1, so the J assignment may be wrong. The CDR3 is made up of 16 amino acids. Per germline, CDR1 GTSNPN and CDR2 SVGIG (reference sequence). The CDR3 loop is CAWSRTSGRIYGEQFF. The CDR3 coding sequence is TGTGCCTGGAGTAGGACTAGCGGGAGGATCTACGGTGAGCAGTTCTTC.

This clone came up a few times. The gene calls are TRBV5-1 and TRBJ1-4, with 8 bases that match TRBD1. Germline loops: CDR1 SGHRS, CDR2 YFSETQ. V lost 4 bases and J lost 7; bases outside the gene matches: 12. The CDR3 totals 16 residues. CDR3 bases: TGCGCCAGCAGCACGTTCGGACAGGGAGGAGGTGAAAAACTGTTTTTT. Translation gives CASSTFGQGGGEKLFF. The entire variable domain, with the rest obtained from reference TRBV5-1 and TRBJ1-4, is as follows: KAGVTQTPRYLIKTRGQQVTLSCSPISGHRSVSWYQQTPGQGLQFLFEYFSETQRNKGNFPGRFSGRQFSNSRSEMNVSTLELGDSALYLCASSTFGQGGGEKLFFGSGTQLSVL.

This clone was detected ten times or more. This rearrangement joins TRBV2 to TRBJ2-1; TRBD2 matches 9 bases. CDR1 is SNHLY and CDR2 is FYNNEI in the germline V gene. V lost 7 bases to trimming and J lost 3 bases; unmatched junction nucleotides: 10. The CDR3 loop spans 16 amino acids. The CDR3 sequence: CASKGASGTDYNEQFF. For the CDR3, the DNA is TGTGCCAGCAAGGGGGCTAGCGGGACCGACTACAATGAGCAGTTCTTC.

As concerns this clone: It is likely a read error: a sequence one base away is far more abundant. CDR3 protein: CASSLNGVNYEQHF. The CDR3 DNA sequence: TGTGCCAGCAGTTTAAACGGAGTTAACTACGAGCAGCACTTC. The chain carries TRBV27 and TRBJ2-5; D uncertain. The germline gives CDR1 MNHEY, CDR2 SMNVEV (reference sequence). This CDR3 region has 14 residues.

Remarks on this clone: A much larger clone differs by one base, so this may be a read error. The chain combines TRBV6-1 with TRBJ1-1; D unresolved. Germline loops: CDR1 MNHNS, CDR2 SASEGT. Trimming pared 2 bases from V and 3 bases from J, leaving 1 base between. CDR3 size: 11 residues. The CDR3 spells CASSEHTEAFF. DNA of the CDR3: TGTGCCAGCAGTGAACACACTGAAGCTTTCTTT.

This clone was seen more than once but under ten times. This chain connects TRBV11-2 to TRBJ1-5; D is unresolved. This CDR3 comprises 13 residues. The V end lost 7 bases, the J end lost 5 bases, and 12 bases lay between the germline ends. The germline CDR1 and CDR2 sequences are SGHAT and FQNNGV. This CDR3 reads CASTLAADQPQHF. CDR3 in DNA: TGTGCCAGCACCCTGGCGGCCGATCAGCCCCAGCATTTT.

The J gene is TRBJ2-1, the V gene TRBV18; 11 bases agree with TRBD2. Looked up from germline, CDR1 is KGHSH and CDR2 is LQKENI. The J segment lost 6 bases and the V segment lost 3 bases, leaving 4 bases of the junction unmatched. This CDR3 has 15 amino acids. The CDR3 region is CASSPGTSGFNEQFF. In DNA, the CDR3 is TGTGCCAGCTCACCGGGGACTAGCGGATTCAATGAGCAGTTCTTC.